This TCR beta chain is drawn from a study of lymphopenia after photon versus proton radiotherapy. V lost 0 bases, J lost 1 base, and 2 bases lay in between. The CDR3 runs to 13 residues. Per germline, CDR1 SGDLS and CDR2 YYNGEE. Sequencing was performed with immunoSEQ multiplex PCR; in TCRdb, only in-frame clones are kept and a portion is missing. Among 50,000 or so clones listed, 92% were seen once. V usage is TRBV9 and J usage is TRBJ1-3, with D uncertain. Sequences were derived from peripheral blood, sampled from a patient treated with photon-based radiotherapy. The receptor was derived from a woman aged 40 to 55 with cholangiocarcinoma. The CDR3 region is CASSVESGNTIYF. The DNA for the CDR3 is TGTGCCAGCAGCGTAGAGTCTGGAAACACCATATATTTT.